A selection of T cell receptor beta chains follows, all from one sample in a study of cytomegalovirus exposure and HLA in healthy donors. The data were produced by immunoSEQ multiplex PCR, yet TCRdb's version contains in-frame clones alone and is incomplete. Seen here are 120,000 to 150,000 clones, over 8% observed once, and the top ten hold 1.5% to 2%. The sample consisted of PBMCs. The receptors were gathered from a male donor in good health and CMV-seronegative. CDR3s include the opening cysteine and the closing phenylalanine or tryptophan. The D gene is left open where the match is weak. Not all rows give a size; the values are once, few, many and, for expanded clones, a class.

D gene	J gene	V gene	clone size	CDR3 protein	CDR3 DNA
.	TRBJ2-7	TRBV4-1	.	CASSRGEQGPYEQYF	TGCGCCAGCAGCCGCGGCGAACAGGGCCCCTACGAGCAGTACTTC
.	TRBJ2-2	TRBV30	.	CAWITKLQGTGELFF	TGTGCCTGGATTACGAAACTACAGGGCACCGGGGAGCTGTTTTTT
TRBD1	TRBJ1-1	TRBV7-9	few	CAAQGGMNTEAFF	TGTGCCGCCCAAGGGGGCATGAACACTGAAGCTTTCTTT
TRBD2	TRBJ2-3	TRBV6-4	few	CASSPTSGDTNTQYF	TGTGCCAGCAGCCCGACTAGCGGGGACACCAATACGCAGTATTTT
.	TRBJ1-1	TRBV7-9	few	CASSSGGTEAFF	TGTGCCAGCAGCTCCGGGGGGACTGAAGCTTTCTTT
.	TRBJ1-5	TRBV4-3	.	CASSQGQGNQPQHF	TGCGCCAGCAGCCAAGGCCAGGGAAATCAGCCCCAGCATTTT
.	TRBJ1-2	TRBV5-1	.	CASSLVGDYGYTF	TGCGCCAGCAGCTTGGTAGGGGACTATGGCTACACCTTC
.	TRBJ1-2	TRBV10-3	.	CAISEVPTARYGYTF	TGTGCCATCAGTGAGGTCCCGACAGCCAGATATGGCTACACCTTC
TRBD1	TRBJ1-5	TRBV5-6	.	CASSLGAGGGNQPQHF	TGTGCCAGCAGCTTAGGAGCAGGGGGTGGCAATCAGCCCCAGCATTTT
TRBD1	TRBJ2-2	TRBV4-1	few	CASSQAGTGATGELFF	TGCGCCAGCAGCCAAGCTGGGACAGGGGCCACCGGGGAGCTGTTTTTT
.	TRBJ2-3	TRBV4-2	.	CASSQDRYSETSTDTQYF	TGTGCCAGCAGCCAAGATCGATATTCGGAGACTAGCACAGATACGCAGTATTTT
TRBD2	TRBJ2-3	TRBV9	few	CASSVLGGTSGSSTQYF	TGTGCCAGCAGCGTCTTAGGTGGGACTAGCGGGAGCTCTACGCAGTATTTT
TRBD1	TRBJ1-2	TRBV7-2	.	CASSLPRRQGANYGYTF	TGTGCCAGCAGCCTCCCTCGACGACAGGGGGCCAACTATGGCTACACCTTC
TRBD1	TRBJ1-2	TRBV29-1	.	CSAESQGGYGYTF	TGCAGCGCCGAGAGTCAGGGGGGCTATGGCTACACCTTC
.	TRBJ1-4	TRBV28	few	CASSLVGGELFF	TGTGCCAGCAGCCTCGTGGGGGGAGAACTGTTTTTT
TRBD1	TRBJ1-5	TRBV19	.	CASSISSGRGRNQPQHF	TGTGCCAGTAGTATTAGCTCCGGAAGGGGGCGGAATCAGCCCCAGCATTTT
.	TRBJ1-1	TRBV28	.	CASSLTEDTEAFF	TGTGCCAGCAGTTTGACAGAGGACACTGAAGCTTTCTTT
.	TRBJ1-2	TRBV7-9	.	CASSTTRGLSYGYTF	TGTGCCAGCAGCACCACCCGAGGCCTGTCCTATGGCTACACCTTC
TRBD1	TRBJ1-1	TRBV5-1	.	CASAGQGGTEAFF	TGCGCCAGCGCCGGACAGGGTGGAACTGAAGCTTTCTTT
.	TRBJ2-7	TRBV7-9	.	CASSLARYEQYF	TGTGCCAGCAGCTTAGCGCGGTACGAGCAGTACTTC
TRBD1	TRBJ2-4	TRBV5-1	.	CASSLEGGEDIQYF	TGCGCCAGCAGCTTGGAAGGGGGCGAAGACATTCAGTACTTC
TRBD2	TRBJ2-1	TRBV30	.	CAWSHVQAGTRVVEQFF	TGTGCCTGGAGCCACGTTCAAGCCGGGACTAGAGTAGTTGAGCAGTTCTTC
.	TRBJ2-2	TRBV6-5	few	CASSYWRGGVTGELFF	TGTGCCAGCAGTTATTGGAGGGGGGGCGTCACCGGGGAGCTGTTTTTT
.	TRBJ1-2	TRBV4-1	.	CASSQAPFGHEPLANYGYTF	TGCGCCAGCAGCCAAGCCCCCTTTGGACACGAGCCATTAGCTAACTATGGCTACACCTTC
TRBD1	TRBJ1-2	TRBV7-8	.	CASSLAESGTGLDGYTF	TGTGCCAGCAGCTTAGCAGAGTCCGGGACAGGGTTGGATGGCTACACCTTC
.	TRBJ2-1	TRBV27	.	CASSLGHANEQFF	TGTGCCAGCAGTTTAGGGCATGCGAATGAGCAGTTCTTC
TRBD2	TRBJ2-1	TRBV7-9	few	CASSLGSSGSSYNEQFF	TGTGCCAGCAGCTTGGGGAGTAGCGGGAGCTCCTACAATGAGCAGTTCTTC